One and the same sample provided the 3 T cell receptor beta chains below, sequenced in a study of T-cell reconstitution after alpha-beta-depleted transplantation in children. Preparing the TCRbeta library involved the use of unique molecular identifiers. Via MiXCR, TCRdb re-called the PCR reads, giving one row per CDR3 protein. The repertoire has fewer than 550,000 distinct CDR3 sequences, over 10% of them found once; the top ten carry around 15%. The sequenced sample was PBMCs, mostly from graft donor cells, obtained 180 days after TCRalphabeta/CD19-depleted stem cell transplant. Every receptor here comes from a female patient between 2 and 15 years old who had a stem cell transplant for aplastic anemia, so the T cells may come from the graft donor.

The chain combines TRBV11-2 with TRBJ1-1; D remains unclear. V lost 0 bases to trimming and J lost 1 base, with 18 bases between them. CDR3 size: 18 residues. Germline assignment: CDR1 SGHAT and CDR2 FQNNGV. As DNA, the CDR3 is TGTGCCAGCAGCTTAGAAGTTCCGGCGGAATTTCCGAACACTGAAGCTTTCTTT. This translates into CASSLEVPAEFPNTEAFF.

There are a few counts of this clonotype. This chain uses TRBV20-1 with TRBJ1-2; D remains unclear. Germline CDR1 is DFQATT and CDR2 is SNEGSKA (reference sequence). Trimming removed 1 base from V and 3 bases from J, with 12 bases in between. The CDR3 length is 14 residues. CDR3 sequence: CSARVGSLYYGYTF. CDR3 bases: TGCAGTGCTAGAGTTGGCAGCTTATACTATGGCTACACCTTC.

This clonotype showed up just a few times. J is TRBJ2-7 and V is TRBV6-2 or TRBV6-3, with 11 bases identical to TRBD1. Germline lookup yields CDR1 MNHEY and CDR2 SVGEGT. The trim removed 10 bases at V and 6 bases at J, leaving 11 bases unmatched. The CDR3 totals 14 residues. The CDR3 DNA is TGTGCCACGCGACCAGGACAGGGGGCCTTCGAGCAGTACTTC. It specifies CATRPGQGAFEQYF.